The 21 T cell receptor beta chains given below trace back to one sample, sequenced in a study of CD8+CD57+ T cells in acquired aplastic anemia. It was genomic DNA that served as the template for profiling TCR beta VDJ and CDR3. In TCRdb, the reads were re-called with MiXCR into one record per CDR3 protein. Seen here are under 350,000 distinct CDR3 sequences, under 60% observed once, and the top ten hold under 1.5%. Sequenced patients had shown CD8+CD57+ cell expansion by flow cytometry. Sequenced input: sorted CD4+, CD8+, or CD8+CD57+ T cells (not recorded which) from PBMCs. These receptors originate from a human donor with aplastic anemia.

This chain joins TRBV4-1 and TRBJ1-6; D gene ambiguous. Trimming cost V 5 bases and J 10 bases, with 15 bases left between them. Germline loops: CDR1 MGHRA, CDR2 YSYEKL. The CDR3 spans 14 residues. CDR3 sequence: CASSNQERASPLHF. CDR3 sequence (DNA): TGCGCCAGCAGCAACCAGGAGCGGGCCTCACCCCTCCACTTT.

Regarding this clonotype: The junction and the germline gene differ at one end; a read error may be behind it. The chain carries TRBV7-7 and TRBJ2-2; TRBD2 matches 7 bases. The germline gives CDR1 SSHAT, CDR2 FNYEAQ (reference sequence). The CDR3 contains 13 residues. The CDR3 spells CASSSTSAGELFF. As DNA, the CDR3 is TGTGCTAGCAGCTCCACTAGCGCCGGGGAGCTGTTTTTT.

This clonotype came up a few times. V and J are TRBV9 and TRBJ1-1; D uncertain. V lost 7 bases, J lost 5 bases, and 9 bases lay in between. The germline CDR1 and CDR2 sequences are SGDLS and YYNGEE. This CDR3 has 11 amino acids. CDR3 nucleotide sequence: TGTGCCAGCGGGTCGCGAACTGAAGCTTTCTTT. It encodes CASGSRTEAFF.

CDR3 in amino acids: CASSQPFAGVGMNTEAFF. The CDR3 DNA reads as TGTGCCAGCAGCCAACCATTCGCAGGGGTTGGAATGAACACTGAAGCTTTCTTT. V gene TRBV7-9 combines with J gene TRBJ1-1; weak D call: TRBD1 (6 bases). Germline V CDR1 and CDR2: SEHNR, FQNEAQ (reference sequence). The V and J ends lost 5 bases and 0 bases respectively, with 22 bases between them. CDR3 length: 18 residues.

V usage is TRBV29-1 and J usage is TRBJ2-7, with D tentatively TRBD1 or TRBD2 (6 bases each). Trimming took 1 base from V and 3 from J, leaving 10 bases between them. The CDR3 is 13 residues long. CDR1 and CDR2 (germline): SQVTM, ANQGSEA. The CDR3 sequence is CSVEGGGGYEQYF. As DNA, the CDR3 is TGCAGCGTTGAAGGTGGAGGGGGCTACGAGCAGTACTTC.

V usage is TRBV12-3 or TRBV12-4 and J usage is TRBJ1-1; D unclear. The CDR3 contains 12 residues. V was cut by 8 bases and J by 0 bases, with 7 bases left in between. CDR3 DNA: TGTGCCAGCCGGCTCATGAACACTGAAGCTTTCTTT. Translation gives CASRLMNTEAFF.

This clonotype was counted ten times or more. The chain employs TRBV5-1 and TRBJ1-1, with unresolved D. This CDR3 has 14 amino acids. Germline V gene sequence: CDR1 SGHRS, CDR2 YFSETQ. V was clipped by 1 base and J by 1 base, with 8 bases between them. CDR3 protein: CASSLNKANTEAFF. CDR3 nucleotides: TGCGCCAGCAGCTTGAATAAGGCGAACACTGAAGCTTTCTTT.

This clonotype appeared many times. The V gene is TRBV29-1, the J gene TRBJ2-5; no reliable D call. The germline V gene encodes CDR1 SQVTM and CDR2 ANQGSEA. The CDR3 has 11 amino acids. V lost 5 bases, J lost 2 bases, and 6 bases lay in between. CDR3 loop: CSVRPQETQYF. The DNA for the CDR3 is TGCAGCGTTCGCCCTCAAGAGACCCAGTACTTC.

This clonotype came up many times. V gene TRBV3-1 combines with J gene TRBJ1-6; no reliable D call. Per the germline V gene, CDR1 is LGHDT and CDR2 is YNNKEL (reference sequence). There are 13 residues in the CDR3. Trimming stripped 2 bases from V and 2 bases from J, with 1 base between. CDR3 region: CASSQTYNSPLHF. CDR3 DNA: TGTGCCAGCAGCCAAACCTATAATTCACCCCTCCACTTT.

Remarks on this clonotype: Germline and junction disagree at one end, which may indicate a read error. This sequence joins TRBV5-1 and TRBJ1-1, with D hard to call. CDR1 and CDR2 (germline): SGHRS, YFSETQ. This CDR3 has 11 amino acids. In nucleotides, the CDR3 is TGCGCCAGCAGCTCGAACAATGAAGCTTTCTTT. This gives the protein CASSSNNEAFF.

The genes are TRBV10-3 and TRBJ2-3, with D possibly matching TRBD1 (5 bases). Germline V gene sequence: CDR1 ENHRY, CDR2 SYGVKD. The ends were cut back, 2 bases at V and 0 bases at J, with 9 bases in the middle. This CDR3 is built from 15 residues. The chain's CDR3 is CAISEAGASTDTQYF. The CDR3 bases are TGTGCCATCAGTGAGGCTGGGGCCAGCACAGATACGCAGTATTTT.

A word on this clonotype: Because the CDR3 is missing its conserved closing phenylalanine or tryptophan, this is likely a read error. The chain is built from TRBV19 and TRBJ2-3; no clear D gene. Trimming removed 3 bases from V and 2 bases from J, with 9 bases in between. The CDR3 covers 14 residues. Germline loops: CDR1 LNHDA, CDR2 SQIVND (reference sequence). The CDR3 protein is CASSMQQFTDTQYL. CDR3 nucleotides: TGTGCCAGTAGTATGCAGCAATTCACAGATACGCAGTATCTT.

CDR3 nucleotide sequence: TGCGCCAGCAGTGAAACCAACGGGGAGCTGTTTTTT. Its translation is CASSETNGELFF. This chain uses TRBV10-1 with TRBJ2-2; unclear D gene. Per the germline V gene, CDR1 is WNHNN and CDR2 is SYGVQD (reference sequence). The CDR3 runs 12 residues. The V and J ends lost 3 bases and 7 bases respectively, with 6 bases between them.

The chain has TRBV20-1 and TRBJ2-7; 9 bases are a match to TRBD1. The V gene end was trimmed by 6 bases and the J gene end by 2 bases; junction bases not matched to a gene: 11. Germline V gives CDR1 DFQATT, CDR2 SNEGSKA (reference sequence). There are 15 residues in the CDR3. CDR3 protein: CSARGWDRDPYEQYF. Written as DNA, the CDR3 is TGCAGTGCCAGGGGTTGGGACAGGGACCCCTACGAGCAGTACTTC.

This clonotype was seen repeatedly, ten times or more. This sequence joins TRBV7-7 and TRBJ2-5; 10 bases agree with TRBD2. The V gene's germline CDR1 is SSHAT and CDR2 FNYEAQ (reference sequence). This CDR3 spans 17 amino acids. With 2 bases clipped from V and 7 bases from J, the junction kept 13 bases outside the gene matches. CDR3 DNA: TGTGCCAGCAGCTTATCCCCATTAGCGGGGGGAAAGACGACCCAGTACTTC. It specifies CASSLSPLAGGKTTQYF.

This clonotype was seen only a few times. V gene TRBV10-3 combines with J gene TRBJ2-5; possible D gene TRBD1, 6 bases. Germline CDR1 ENHRY, CDR2 SYGVKD. V was pared by 5 bases and J by 4 bases, with 20 bases between. The CDR3 consists of 16 residues. The CDR3 protein is CAISSLGVGASETQYF. The CDR3 coding sequence is TGTGCCATCAGTTCTCTTGGTGTGGGGGCATCAGAGACCCAGTACTTC.

This clonotype was observed a few times. The chain carries TRBV30 and TRBJ1-2; possible D gene TRBD1, 5 bases. V dropped 2 bases and J dropped 7 bases, with 14 bases sitting between them. This CDR3 comprises 13 residues. Looked up from germline, CDR1 is GTSNPN and CDR2 is SVGIG (reference sequence). The CDR3 region is CAWSWGTKGGYTF. The CDR3 DNA reads as TGTGCCTGGAGTTGGGGGACGAAGGGTGGCTACACCTTC. Full variable domain (remainder filled in from reference TRBV30 and TRBJ1-2): SQTIHQWPATLVQPVGSPLSLECTVEGTSNPNLYWYRQAAGRGLQLLFYSVGIGQISSEVPQNLSASRPQDRQFILSSKKLLLSDSGFYLCAWSWGTKGGYTFGSGTRLTVV.

The V call is TRBV7-8, the J call TRBJ2-1, with D unclear. Germline CDR1 reads SGHVS; CDR2 reads FQNEAQ. The germline V and J ends were trimmed by 0 bases and 10 bases, with 7 bases remaining between them. This CDR3 has 12 residues. The DNA of the CDR3 is TGTGCCAGCAGCTTAGCGGGATTGGAGCAGTTCTTC. This gives the protein CASSLAGLEQFF. Looking up the rest from reference TRBV7-8 and TRBJ2-1 gives the full variable domain: GAGVSQSPRYKVAKRGQDVALRCDPISGHVSLFWYQQALGQGPEFLTYFQNEAQLDKSGLPSDRFFAERPEGSVSTLKIQRTQQEDSAVYLCASSLAGLEQFFGPGTRLTVL.

This clonotype was detected only a few times. The chain links TRBV9 to TRBJ1-6; D perhaps matches TRBD1 (6 bases). The germline V gene has CDR1 SGDLS and CDR2 YYNGEE. V was pared by 5 bases and J by 8 bases, with 17 bases between. The CDR3 is 15 amino acids. The CDR3 coding sequence is TGTGCCAGCAGTTTGGCGGGGGCAGGGGATTCACCCCTCCACTTT. This translates into CASSLAGAGDSPLHF.

The gene calls are TRBV5-1 and TRBJ2-1; D is uncertain. Germline assignment: CDR1 SGHRS and CDR2 YFSETQ. This CDR3 contains 14 residues. V lost 0 bases, J lost 5 bases, and 9 bases lay in between. The CDR3 bases are TGCGCCAGCAGCTTGGGAAGTCTCGACAATGAGCAGTTCTTC. Encoded protein: CASSLGSLDNEQFF.

This clonotype occurred many times. The gene calls are TRBV6-1 and TRBJ1-1, with TRBD1 matching over 7 bases. This CDR3 has 13 amino acids. The V and J ends lost 7 bases and 13 bases, in that order; junction bases with no gene match: 15. CDR1 and CDR2 from the germline V gene are MNHNS and SASEGT. CDR3 in amino acids: CASTTGQPGGSFF. The CDR3 DNA follows: TGTGCCAGCACCACCGGACAGCCAGGGGGTAGTTTCTTT.